In its sample, the clone carrying this TCR beta chain was seen a few times. Its matching antigen is unknown. This record comes from a study of T-cell memory formation after mild COVID-19. 5'RACE primed from the constant segment yielded TCR alpha and TCR beta cDNA libraries bearing sample barcodes and UMIs. MiXCR was run by TCRdb on the 5' RACE reads, yielding one entry per CDR3 protein. The table records over 150,000 distinct CDR3 sequences, around 20% of them present only once. Study results and caveats: Among clones peaking at day 37 in the second wave, SARS-CoV-2 specificity remained unconfirmed. Memory sampled before infection contained some responding clones, suggesting cross-reactive memory joined.

CDR1 is SGHDN and CDR2 is FVKESK in the germline V gene. The CDR3 runs to 17 residues. The junction had 14 bases not matched to a gene; V was cut back by 3 bases and J by 6 bases. The source of this sequence is a man in his late teens or twenties who had mild COVID-19 (a few samples of this study predate the infection). Cell type and time point are not known. V is TRBV14 and J is TRBJ2-4; 7 bases match TRBD1. The specimen sequenced was PBMCs or a T cell subset sorted from them (not recorded which). CDR3 in amino acids: CASSQGTRQGWGNIQYF. The CDR3 coding sequence is TGTGCCAGCAGCCAGGGAACACGACAGGGATGGGGAAACATTCAGTACTTC.